Below, one T cell receptor (beta chain) is given with its context. No antigen is known for it. The missing conserved phenylalanine or tryptophan at the end of this CDR3 makes a read error likely. It is unclear where the CDR3 begins or ends on the DNA, so no DNA is shown, and the CDR3 is as TCRdb lists it. Germline CDR1 reads SGHTA; CDR2 reads FQGNSA. The CDR3 has 12 amino acids, counting both end residues. These data are taken from a study of Graves' ophthalmopathy and Graves' hyperthyroidism. Overall study results and limits: Blood was where most expanded thyroid clonotypes above 0.001 frequency also turned up.

From RNA, the CDR3 regions of TCR beta chains were amplified and sequenced. RT-PCR in the first round used HTBI primers; a second-round multiplex PCR followed. TCRdb itself ran the multiplex PCR reads through MiXCR, one entry per CDR3 protein. The repertoire holds about 590,000 distinct CDR3 sequences, with 39% as singletons. People with hyperthyroidism were aged 18 to 65 and newly diagnosed, under 2 months' duration. The clonotype was recovered from an adult man with Graves' hyperthyroidism. The sample consisted of peripheral blood or thyroid tissue (not recorded which). The chain combines TRBV7-2 with TRBJ2-1; the table's TRBD2 call for D was not verified on the DNA. The CDR3 region is CASSPTDYHRLL.